This TCR beta chain was identified during a study of T cell responses to AZD1222 COVID-19 vaccine. Study-level points and caveats: Unmutated variant regions are reportedly the target of nearly half of TCRs that are spike-specific. Most donors were white British, females outnumbered males, and clonal diversity was possibly underestimated. After two AZD1222 doses, spike-specific TCR breadth and depth rose versus day 0.

As concerns this clone: Its antigen is not known.

Produced via immunoSEQ multiplex PCR; TCRdb's table is partial and in-frame only. The sample consists of roughly 20,000 clones, about four fifths of them appearing once. CDR1 and CDR2 from the germline V gene are SGHRS and YFSETQ. Trimming at V came to 4 bases and at J to 2 bases, leaving 9 bases not matched to a gene. The CDR3 consists of 16 residues. The study pooled second doses at about 4 or about 12 weeks. The receptor comes from an adult who received the AZD1222 COVID-19 vaccine. The chain carries TRBV5-1 and TRBJ2-1; 7 positions agree with TRBD2. This specimen was peripheral blood, taken 28 days after the second AZD1222 dose. In DNA form, the CDR3 reads TGCGCCAGCAGCGCAAGGGCGGGAGAGCCCTACAATGAGCAGTTCTTC. Encoded protein: CASSARAGEPYNEQFF.